This T cell receptor beta chain was sequenced during a study of shared T cell receptors in the human thymus (dated by TCRdb to the early 2020s). Notes on the research overall: The study examined how self-reactive, shared T-cell receptor alpha chains are generated in the human thymus.

Receptors were amplified or captured by the immunoSEQ multiplex PCR assay. TCRdb stores this immuneACCESS table with in-frame sequences only. Part of the clones is absent; in the studies checked, under half of the shortfall reflects unresolved V genes, and no reason is known for the rest. This sample has hundreds of thousands of clones in its table, and around 87% of those were observed once. The ten largest clones add up to about 0.0094% of the sample. Concerning this clone itself: No antigen is known for it. No much larger clone is present one base from it, and per-base qualities are unavailable.

CDR1 and CDR2, per the germline V gene (reference sequence), are LNHDA and SQIVND. The CDR3 measures 15 amino acids from cysteine to phenylalanine. Only the CDR3 region is kept as DNA, spanning 45 bases read in frame from base 1. The V end gives up 3 bases and the J end 5 bases, leaving 7 bases in the junction not matched to a gene. These same data were also listed under a study on human thymus T cells. That second publication adds: In Finland, the donors were immunologically healthy infants who were having open corrective cardiac surgery for congenital heart defects. Thymus tissue was obtained as surgical resects removed during corrective cardiac surgery. Usage of V and J gene segments appeared to be biased in both the thymic and the peripheral blood repertoires. According to the related research, thymic TCR repertoires were highly overlapping among unrelated individuals. The study described the TCR alpha and beta repertoires in about eight infant thymus samples and a few matching peripheral blood samples. Donor ages ranging from roughly 7 to 250 days were recorded, and about six male and a couple of female infants were included in the cohort. Thymocytes were mechanically released from the tissue and were stored as pellets of about 9-33 million cells at -70 degrees C. Genomic DNA was extracted from frozen cell pellets with a QIAsymphony instrument. TCRB and TCRAD loci were amplified from a standardized quantity of quality-controlled genomic DNA using the immunoSEQ multiplex PCR assay. Amplicons spanned the V(D)J region at a length sufficient to cover the CDR3 and identify V and J genes. The amplicons were sequenced on an Illumina platform via the commercial immunoSEQ service. Corrections for primer bias and sequencing errors followed previously described methods, while TCRAD and TCRB definitions were based on the IMGT database. Repertoires were analysed with immunoSEQ Analyzer 3.0 and VDJTools, covering basic statistics, V/J segment usage, diversity estimates, rarefaction and pairwise overlap. To estimate diversity, the Chao1, ChaoE, Efron-Thisted, Shannon and inverse Simpson indices were applied, and diversity was also estimated on datasets down-sampled to the smallest sample. Repertoire overlap was determined by strict matching of CDR3 nucleotide sequence, V gene and J gene, and Jaccard-based multidimensional scaling clustering was applied. Thymus samples yielded on average around 800,000 unique TCRB clonotypes, compared with around 91,000 from blood samples.

The sequencing input was thymocytes. The receptor was isolated from a boy under two years old with a congenital heart defect. Donor details come from another sample of the same person, matched by shared clones. The receptor chain draws on TRBV19 and TRBJ2-1, with 7 middle bases fitting TRBD1. The DNA is as follows: TGTGCCAGTAGTATCCTCCGACAGGGTAACAATGAGCAGTTCTTC. The resulting protein is CASSILRQGNNEQFF. Supplemented by the reference TRBV19 and TRBJ2-1 proteins around the CDR3, the complete variable domain is DGGITQSPKYLFRKEGQNVTLSCEQNLNHDAMYWYRQDPGQGLRLIYYSQIVNDFQKGDIAEGYSVSREKKESFPLTVTSAQKNPTAFYLCASSILRQGNNEQFFGPGTRLTVL.